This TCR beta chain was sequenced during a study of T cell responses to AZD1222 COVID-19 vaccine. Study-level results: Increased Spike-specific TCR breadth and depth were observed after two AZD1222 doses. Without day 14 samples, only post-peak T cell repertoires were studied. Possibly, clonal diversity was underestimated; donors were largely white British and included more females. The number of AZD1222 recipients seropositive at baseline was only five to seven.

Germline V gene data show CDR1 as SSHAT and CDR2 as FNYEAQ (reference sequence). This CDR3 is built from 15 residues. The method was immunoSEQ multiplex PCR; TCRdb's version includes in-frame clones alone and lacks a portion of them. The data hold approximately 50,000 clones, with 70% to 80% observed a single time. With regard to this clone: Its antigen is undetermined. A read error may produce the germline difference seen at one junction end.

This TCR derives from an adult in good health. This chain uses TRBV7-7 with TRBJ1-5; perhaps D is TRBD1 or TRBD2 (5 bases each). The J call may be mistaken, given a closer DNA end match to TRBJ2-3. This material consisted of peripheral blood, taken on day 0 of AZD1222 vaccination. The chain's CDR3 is CASSLRGPRNQPQYF. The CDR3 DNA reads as TGTGCTAGCAGCTTGAGGGGACCTCGGAATCAGCCCCAGTATTTT.